This T cell receptor beta chain comes out of a study of tumor-infiltrating lymphocytes in primary liver carcinoma (dated by TCRdb to about 2017). Describing the broader study: The five patients, three men and two women aged 30 to 69 years, had hepatocellular carcinoma (four) or combined HCC and intrahepatic cholangiocarcinoma (one). The tumors of the five patients were staged as T1-T3 N0M0, with maximum diameters ranging from roughly 4 to 11 cm. To link TCRbeta repertoire diversity to the local molecular phenotype, the 20 to 25 tumor region samples were profiled with Agilent mRNA microarrays. Repertoires from technical replicates were highly reproducible, with mean shared-clone rates roughly 0.89 and correlation coefficients above 0.95. A total of some 35 specimens from 5 patients underwent TCRbeta repertoire sequencing, comprising 25 tumor regions, 5 adjacent noncancerous liver tissues and 5 peripheral blood samples. For each liver tumor, the study sampled five regions along with adjacent normal tissue and blood, and applied TCRbeta repertoire sequencing, expression microarrays and whole-exome sequencing. Roughly 3.5 to 8 million productive TCRbeta reads were obtained per sample, and no significant difference in read depth was found between tissue types.

Points the paper makes about the study in general: Comparison of CD4+ and CD8+ T cell repertoires was precluded by the use of bulk unsorted samples. The study included only a handful of patients, and the authors note findings should be validated in a larger study. Only the TCR beta chain was sequenced, so true repertoire diversity is likely underestimated because unpaired alpha chains were not captured. Consistent with antigen-driven expansion, pairs of tumor regions showed higher repertoire overlap (mean around 36%) than either tumor-adjacent pairs (around 17%) or tumor-blood pairs (around 15%). The top 250 clones accounted for a significantly greater share of the repertoire in tumors than in blood (p = 0.039). Only roughly 7-25% of top clones appeared in all five regions of a tumor, which suggests that tumor-infiltrating T cells are spatially heterogeneous.

A constant-region primer and ProtoScript II reverse transcriptase were used to reverse-transcribe TCRbeta-specific cDNA from roughly 0.55 ug total RNA. The TCRbeta libraries were prepared through three rounds of nested multiplex PCR following a slightly modified ARM-PCR procedure. The first two PCR rounds used multiplex TRBV1-TRBV30 forward primers with a Cbeta reverse primer, each for approximately 10 cycles. Sample barcodes and Illumina adapters were attached in a final 25-cycle PCR using Deep VentR polymerase. Amplicons of 200-500 bp were gel-purified with a QIAquick gel extraction kit before sequencing. An Illumina HiSeq 2500 was used to sequence the TCRbeta amplicons, generating 250-bp paired-end reads. As for the original processing: To recover full CDR3 sequences, reads were quality-trimmed using Trimmomatic v0.33 and paired reads were then merged using FLASH v1.2.11. V, D and J germline segments were assigned to the rearranged TCRbeta sequences by MiGEC v1.2.1b. Clonotype statistics, along with Shannon-Wiener diversity indices, were calculated using VDJtools v1.0.0. To cut down on sampling bias, every analysis after diversity analysis relied on just the 250 most abundant clonotypes from each sample. TCRdb cleaned the public reads at Q25 with fastp, built clones with MiXCR and kept in-frame beta chains. Rows are unified per CDR3 protein, each entry keeping the most common DNA and genes. The V and J calls were determined by TCRdb, not by the authors. The sample profile shows roughly 57,000 distinct CDR3 sequences; approximately 70% of them were found once. The biggest ten clones account for roughly three fifths of the sample.

Without any cell sorting, total RNA and DNA were extracted together from around 18-30 mg of bulk tissue using the AllPrep DNA/RNA mini kit. Between November 2015 and early 2016, 5 or 6 patients in China with histopathologically diagnosed primary liver carcinoma had their tumors surgically resected. Patients had chronic HBV infection and were treatment-naive at sampling. Each tumor was sampled at five spatially separated regions: the tumor centre plus the superior, inferior, left-lateral and right-lateral poles. Histology showed that every tumor sample contained more than 80% viable tumor cells. Fresh tumor and adjacent tissue pieces were bisected, with one half stored in RNAlater at -80 degrees C and the other half sent for histology. CDR1 is given as LGHNA and CDR2 as YSLEER, both from the germline V gene. Reading from cysteine to phenylalanine, the CDR3 counts 16 amino acids. This entry keeps only the CDR3 DNA: 48 bases, framed from base 1. V was cut back by 0 bases and J by 0 bases, leaving a gap of 9 bases between them.

This clonotype was recorded at least ten times. The antigen this receptor binds is unknown. No quality values exist for individual bases; no much larger clone is one base distant. Sequencing was done on a sample of liver tumor tissue from sampling region 2. The sample's cell subset or site label is to be understood as: tumor region T2, inferior pole. The source of this sequence is a man between 35 and 55 years old with primary liver carcinoma and hepatitis B virus infection. Recombination joined TRBV4-3 with TRBJ2-1; TRBD2 is perhaps the D gene, given 6 matching bases. The DNA reads as follows: TGCGCCAGCAGCCAAGATGCGGGAAGCTCCTACAATGAGCAGTTCTTC. Its translation reads: CASSQDAGSSYNEQFF.